This T cell receptor (beta chain) is drawn from a study of blood T cell repertoires in COVID-19. The table came from immunoSEQ multiplex PCR; TCRdb's copy has only in-frame clones and leaves some out. This sample has approximately 130,000 clones; around 87% occur once, and the top ten carry 2% to 2.5%. Germline trimming cut 0 bases from V and 4 bases from J; bases unmatched to any gene: 9. CDR3 length: 18 amino acids. Germline V CDR1 and CDR2: LGHDT, YNNKEL (reference sequence). The genes are TRBV3-1 (or the pseudogene TRBV3-2) and TRBJ2-1; 10 bases are shared with TRBD2. This clonotype was obtained from a man between 50 and 59 years old with active COVID-19. The sequenced sample was peripheral blood. The CDR3 coding sequence is TGTGCCAGCAGCCAAGAAGGTAGCGGGGGGTCAAATTACAATGAGCAGTTCTTC. Its translation: CASSQEGSGGSNYNEQFF.